What follows are 6 T cell receptor beta chains derived from one specimen sequenced in a study of cytomegalovirus exposure and HLA in healthy donors. Amplification used 60 Vbeta primers and 13 Jbeta primers. Assay used: immunoSEQ multiplex PCR; TCRdb lists only in-frame clones, some missing. The profile shows approximately 130,000 clones, 70% to 85% of them singletons. The sample consisted of PBMCs. The receptors stem from a woman aged 55-70 years in good health and CMV-seropositive.

The CDR3 nucleotides are TGCAGCGTTAATCCTAGCGGGGCCCAGGATACGCAGTATTTT. This encodes CSVNPSGAQDTQYF. V and J are TRBV29-1 and TRBJ2-3; TRBD2 agrees at 9 bases. Per the germline V gene, CDR1 is SQVTM and CDR2 is ANQGSEA. There are 14 residues in the CDR3. The V segment lost 5 bases and the J segment 6 bases; nucleotides outside the gene matches: 9.

The genes are TRBV7-3 and TRBJ2-2, with D hard to call. The CDR3 consists of 18 residues. V was trimmed by 5 bases and J by 5 bases, leaving 24 bases between them. Per the germline V gene, CDR1 is SGHTA and CDR2 is FQGTGA. CDR3 in amino acids: CASSPLGIHSTSTGELFF. The CDR3 DNA sequence: TGTGCCAGCAGCCCCTTGGGCATACATTCGACGTCGACCGGGGAGCTGTTTTTT.

This clone was seen just once. J is TRBJ1-5 and V is TRBV4-1; D remains ambiguous. The germline V gene encodes CDR1 MGHRA and CDR2 YSYEKL. This CDR3 is 15 amino acids long. V was cut by 4 bases and J by 0 bases, with 10 bases left in between. CDR3 DNA sequence: TGCGCCAGCAGCCCCCAGACATTTAGCAATCAGCCCCAGCATTTT. This encodes CASSPQTFSNQPQHF.

V and J are TRBV5-1 and TRBJ2-5, with 7 bases lining up with TRBD2. There are 14 residues in the CDR3. The V and J ends lost 2 bases and 5 bases, in that order; junction bases with no gene match: 6. Germline V gene sequence: CDR1 SGHRS, CDR2 YFSETQ. CDR3 nucleotide sequence: TGCGCCAGCAGCTTACGGGGGGAGTTGGAGACCCAGTACTTC. It translates to CASSLRGELETQYF. The full variable domain, completed using reference TRBV5-1 and TRBJ2-5, is KAGVTQTPRYLIKTRGQQVTLSCSPISGHRSVSWYQQTPGQGLQFLFEYFSETQRNKGNFPGRFSGRQFSNSRSEMNVSTLELGDSALYLCASSLRGELETQYFGPGTRLLVL.

The chain has TRBV4-2 and TRBJ2-2; D is unclear. Germline V gives CDR1 LGHNA, CDR2 YNFKEQ. V was clipped by 6 bases and J by 6 bases, with 8 bases between them. CDR3 length: 12 amino acids. The CDR3 reads CASSLGPGELFF. The CDR3 DNA reads as TGTGCCAGCAGTCTAGGTCCCGGGGAGCTGTTTTTT.

V is TRBV13 and J is TRBJ1-1; no clear D. From germline, CDR1 is PRHDT and CDR2 FYEKMQ (reference sequence). This CDR3 comprises 13 residues. V was clipped by 0 bases and J by 9 bases, with 11 bases between them. CDR3 sequence: CASSLGGEPKAFF. CDR3 nucleotides: TGTGCCAGCAGCTTAGGGGGCGAACCTAAAGCTTTCTTT.